This TCR beta chain was obtained from a study of T cells in Graves' hyperthyroidism and ophthalmopathy. A few counts support this clonotype. Amplified TCR beta CDR3 regions came from RNA transcripts. HTBI primers were used for first-round RT-PCR of the TCR CDR3. TCRdb re-called the multiplex PCR reads through MiXCR, storing one row per CDR3 protein. This sample yields 150,000 to 200,000 distinct CDR3 sequences, of which roughly 10% are seen a single time; less than 25% belongs to the top ten. Progressors' blood was drawn at hyperthyroidism diagnosis, before ophthalmopathy symptoms. Germline CDR1 reads SGHTS; CDR2 reads YDEGEE. The J segment lost 4 bases and the V segment lost 2 bases, leaving 4 bases of the junction unmatched. The CDR3 runs 15 residues.

The chain joins TRBV5-8 to TRBJ1-5, with 9 bases lining up with TRBD1. The sample taken for sequencing was blood. The sequence was collected from a woman younger than 35 with Graves' hyperthyroidism that later progressed to Graves' ophthalmopathy. The CDR3 protein is CASSLLGTGNQPQHF. DNA for the CDR3: TGTGCCAGCAGCTTACTGGGGACAGGGAATCAGCCCCAGCATTTT.